This T cell receptor beta chain derives from a study of T cell responses to AZD1222 COVID-19 vaccine. Findings of the study overall: Possibly, clonal diversity was underestimated; donors were largely white British and included more females. Reportedly, nearly half the spike-specific TCRs target unmutated variant regions.

CDR3 length: 15 residues. Germline CDR1 and CDR2: MDHEN and SYDVKM. The trim removed 8 bases at V and 5 bases at J, leaving 6 bases unmatched. The repertoire was sequenced with immunoSEQ multiplex PCR; TCRdb's copy has only in-frame clones and lacks some. The table includes 100,000 to 140,000 clones, around 92% detected once. As to this clone: Antigen unknown.

The chain carries TRBV28 and TRBJ2-5; 15 nucleotides agree with TRBD2. The receptor's source is an adult in good health. The material sequenced was peripheral blood, taken on day 0 of AZD1222 vaccination. CDR3 amino acids: CASGTSGRMGETQYF. The CDR3 region has the DNA TGTGCCAGCGGGACTAGCGGGAGGATGGGGGAGACCCAGTACTTC.